The T cell receptor (beta chain) described here comes from a study of blood T cells in healthy people across ages. Sample-barcoded 5' priming and a J-beta primer mix drove a second PCR of about 6 to 12 cycles. TCRdb re-derived calls from the 5' RACE reads in MiXCR, one entry per CDR3 protein. The table records more than 650,000 distinct CDR3 sequences, roughly 50% of them present only once. This CDR3 is 14 amino acids long. Trimming took off 0 bases at V and 5 bases at J, with 11 bases between the two ends. Those donating, healthy Caucasian individuals from Russia, were aged roughly 6 to 90. At least 7 million PBMCs were isolated per sample.

Sequencing was carried out using blood. The V gene is TRBV12-3 or TRBV12-4, the J gene TRBJ2-7; D possibly corresponds to TRBD2 (6 bases). The TCR sequence derives from a man at least 80 years old in good health. CDR3 bases: TGTGCCAGCAGTTTAGCGTCAGGAGGGGACGAGCAGTACTTC. It specifies CASSLASGGDEQYF.